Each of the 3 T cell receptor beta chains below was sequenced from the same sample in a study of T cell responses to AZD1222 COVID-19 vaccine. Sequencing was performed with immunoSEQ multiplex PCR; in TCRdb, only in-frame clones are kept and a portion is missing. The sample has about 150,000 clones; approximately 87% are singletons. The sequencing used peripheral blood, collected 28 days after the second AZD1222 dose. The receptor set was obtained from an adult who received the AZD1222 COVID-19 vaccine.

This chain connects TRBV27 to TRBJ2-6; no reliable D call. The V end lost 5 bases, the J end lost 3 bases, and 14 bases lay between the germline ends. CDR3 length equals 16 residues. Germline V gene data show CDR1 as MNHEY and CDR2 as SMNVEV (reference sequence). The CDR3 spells CASSISSLSGANVLTF. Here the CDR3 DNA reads TGTGCCAGCAGTATAAGCTCCCTAAGTGGGGCCAACGTCCTGACTTTC.

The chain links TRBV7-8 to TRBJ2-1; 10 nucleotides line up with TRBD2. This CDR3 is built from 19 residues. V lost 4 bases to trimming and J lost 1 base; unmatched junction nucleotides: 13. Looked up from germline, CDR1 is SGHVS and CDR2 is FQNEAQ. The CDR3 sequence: CASSWDIGGLADSYNEQFF. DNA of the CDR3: TGTGCCAGCAGCTGGGATATCGGAGGACTAGCGGATTCCTACAATGAGCAGTTCTTC. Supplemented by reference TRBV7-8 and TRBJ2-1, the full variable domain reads GAGVSQSPRYKVAKRGQDVALRCDPISGHVSLFWYQQALGQGPEFLTYFQNEAQLDKSGLPSDRFFAERPEGSVSTLKIQRTQQEDSAVYLCASSWDIGGLADSYNEQFFGPGTRLTVL.

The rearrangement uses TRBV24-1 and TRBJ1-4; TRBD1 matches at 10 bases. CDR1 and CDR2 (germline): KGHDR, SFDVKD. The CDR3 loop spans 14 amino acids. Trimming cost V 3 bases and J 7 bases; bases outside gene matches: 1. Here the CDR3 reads CATSDGQGVEKLFF. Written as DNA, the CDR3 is TGTGCCACCAGTGATGGACAGGGGGTTGAAAAACTGTTTTTT.